This TCR beta chain emerged from a study of B cell selection in AIRE deficiency. Study-wide points: Patient Tconv cells held around a third of Treg sequences shared by healthy donors. Shared Treg sequences were biased toward short CDR3s with few non-templated nucleotide insertions.

Concerning this clone itself: What it binds is not known.

The repertoire was sequenced with immunoSEQ multiplex PCR; TCRdb's copy has only in-frame clones and lacks some. The top ten hold around 0.26% of the sample, which has 25,000 to 30,000 clones, roughly 95% seen once. V lost 1 base and J 0 bases, leaving 7 bases between the germline ends. The CDR3 loop spans 14 amino acids. Germline assignment: CDR1 SGHRS and CDR2 YFSETQ. Sorting defined conventional CD4 T cells as CD4+CD127+. The TCR originated in a human donor in good health. The rearrangement links TRBV5-1 to TRBJ1-2, with no clear D. The sample was CD4+CD127+ conventional T cells sorted from PBMCs. For the CDR3, the DNA is TGCGCCAGCAGCTTGTCGGGTGCTAACTATGGCTACACCTTC. Translated, it gives CASSLSGANYGYTF.